This is a list of T cell receptor beta chains from one sample in a study of blood T cell repertoires in COVID-19. Assay used: immunoSEQ multiplex PCR; TCRdb lists only in-frame clones, some missing. The profile shows a few hundred thousand clones, 80% to 95% of them singletons. The specimen sequenced was peripheral blood. The receptors come from a woman aged 30 to 39 with COVID-19, enrolled during active disease. CDR3s include the opening cysteine and the closing phenylalanine or tryptophan. The order of the fields is J gene, clone size, CDR3 length, D gene, V gene, CDR3 protein, CDR3 DNA. The D gene is left open where the match is weak. Size is omitted from some rows. Given values are once, few, many or a class for expanded clones.

J: TRBJ2-1
size: .
length: 14
D: .
V: TRBV30
CDR3: CAWTSSVPDNEQFF
DNA: TGTGCCTGGACTAGCAGCGTCCCGGACAATGAGCAGTTCTTC

J: TRBJ2-7
size: .
length: 13
D: TRBD1
V: TRBV6-6
CDR3: CASRTTTGPEQYF
DNA: TGTGCCAGCAGGACCACGACAGGGCCCGAGCAGTACTTC

J: TRBJ1-6
size: .
length: 16
D: TRBD1
V: TRBV4-1
CDR3: CASSREPTGTNSPLHF
DNA: TGCGCCAGCAGCCGAGAACCGACAGGGACGAATTCACCCCTCCACTTT

J: TRBJ2-2
size: .
length: 16
D: TRBD1
V: TRBV24-1
CDR3: CATSDSDRAPTGELFF
DNA: TGTGCCACCAGTGACTCGGACAGGGCGCCCACCGGGGAGCTGTTTTTT

J: TRBJ2-7
size: .
length: 14
D: TRBD1
V: TRBV9
CDR3: CASSEQGAQDEQYF
DNA: TGTGCCAGCAGCGAACAGGGGGCGCAGGACGAGCAGTACTTC

J: TRBJ2-7
size: .
length: 15
D: .
V: TRBV19
CDR3: CASSISRQGIYEQYF
DNA: TGTGCCAGTAGTATTTCTCGGCAGGGGATCTACGAGCAGTACTTC

J: TRBJ1-2
size: .
length: 13
D: .
V: TRBV7-9
CDR3: CASSPTVNYGYTF
DNA: TGTGCCAGCAGTCCGACAGTTAACTATGGCTACACCTTC

J: TRBJ2-7
size: .
length: 14
D: TRBD1
V: TRBV18
CDR3: CASSEGTGVNEQYF
DNA: TGTGCCAGCTCAGAAGGGACAGGGGTCAACGAGCAGTACTTC

J: TRBJ2-7
size: .
length: 17
D: TRBD2
V: TRBV5-6
CDR3: CASSFGTGGTSVYEQYF
DNA: TGTGCCAGCAGCTTTGGTACGGGAGGGACTAGCGTCTACGAGCAGTACTTC

J: TRBJ1-5
size: .
length: 13
D: .
V: TRBV30
CDR3: CAWSDRRNQPQHF
DNA: TGTGCCTGGAGTGACAGGAGAAATCAGCCCCAGCATTTT

J: TRBJ2-1
size: .
length: 14
D: TRBD2
V: TRBV4-1
CDR3: CASSYVAGVQEQFF
DNA: TGCGCCAGCAGCTACGTAGCGGGAGTACAGGAGCAGTTCTTC

J: TRBJ2-7
size: .
length: 15
D: .
V: TRBV2
CDR3: CASSEDRVLTHEQYF
DNA: TGTGCCAGCAGTGAAGACAGGGTCTTGACCCACGAGCAGTACTTC

J: TRBJ2-1
size: .
length: 15
D: .
V: TRBV6-6
CDR3: CASSDAGGTGDEQFF
DNA: TGTGCCAGCAGTGACGCGGGAGGCACAGGGGATGAGCAGTTCTTC

J: TRBJ2-1
size: .
length: 21
D: TRBD2
V: TRBV14
CDR3: CASSQVGLAGATLKSGNEQFF
DNA: TGTGCCAGCAGCCAAGTAGGGCTAGCGGGAGCTACGCTTAAAAGTGGCAATGAGCAGTTCTTC

J: TRBJ2-1
size: .
length: 16
D: TRBD2
V: TRBV19
CDR3: CASSRGNSGNRNEQFF
DNA: TGTGCCAGTAGTAGGGGTAATAGCGGGAACAGGAATGAGCAGTTCTTC

J: TRBJ1-6
size: .
length: 12
D: .
V: TRBV9
CDR3: CASSVGASPLHF
DNA: TGTGCCAGCAGCGTCGGTGCTTCACCCCTCCACTTT

J: TRBJ2-1
size: .
length: 16
D: .
V: TRBV21-1
CDR3: CASSKRLEQGYNEQFF
DNA: TGTGCCAGCAGCAAGCGACTAGAACAAGGCTACAATGAGCAGTTCTTC

J: TRBJ2-3
size: few
length: 15
D: TRBD1
V: TRBV28
CDR3: CASSRRTGLSDTQYF
DNA: TGTGCCAGCAGTCGACGGACAGGGTTATCAGATACGCAGTATTTT

J: TRBJ1-1
size: .
length: 12
D: .
V: TRBV2
CDR3: CASYYPNTEAFF
DNA: TGTGCCAGCTACTACCCGAACACTGAAGCTTTCTTT

J: TRBJ1-1
size: .
length: 16
D: TRBD1
V: TRBV23-1
CDR3: CASSQPPGQANTEAFF
DNA: TGCGCCAGCAGTCAACCCCCGGGACAGGCGAACACTGAAGCTTTCTTT

J: TRBJ2-3
size: .
length: 14
D: .
V: TRBV5-5
CDR3: CASSSLEGTDTQYF
DNA: TGTGCCAGCAGCTCTTTGGAGGGCACAGATACGCAGTATTTT

J: TRBJ2-3
size: .
length: 12
D: .
V: TRBV19
CDR3: CASRTGTDTQYF
DNA: TGTGCCAGTCGGACAGGCACAGATACGCAGTATTTT

J: TRBJ2-7
size: .
length: 14
D: TRBD2
V: TRBV2
CDR3: CALGTSGYSYEQYF
DNA: TGTGCCCTAGGGACTAGCGGGTACTCCTACGAGCAGTACTTC

J: TRBJ2-3
size: .
length: 15
D: .
V: TRBV7-3
CDR3: CASSSSGTSTDTQYF
DNA: TGTGCCAGCTCCTCTTCCGGTACTAGCACAGATACGCAGTATTTT

J: TRBJ2-3
size: .
length: 17
D: TRBD2
V: TRBV6-2/TRBV6-3
CDR3: CASSPVFRGGNTDTQYF
DNA: TGTGCCAGCAGCCCCGTTTTCCGGGGGGGGAACACAGATACGCAGTATTTT

J: TRBJ2-5
size: once
length: 15
D: TRBD2
V: TRBV11-2
CDR3: CASSSWIAGQETQYF
DNA: TGTGCCAGCAGCTCCTGGATAGCGGGACAAGAGACCCAGTACTTC

J: TRBJ2-7
size: .
length: 16
D: TRBD2
V: TRBV14
CDR3: CASSQGLAVGSYEQYF
DNA: TGTGCCAGCAGCCAAGGACTAGCGGTAGGTTCCTACGAGCAGTACTTC

J: TRBJ2-5
size: .
length: 17
D: TRBD2
V: TRBV24-1
CDR3: CATSDSRFRGSPETQYF
DNA: TGTGCCACCAGTGATTCCCGCTTCCGCGGGAGCCCAGAGACCCAGTACTTC

J: TRBJ2-7
size: .
length: 15
D: .
V: TRBV9
CDR3: CASSPLGAQSYEQYF
DNA: TGTGCCAGCAGTCCACTGGGCGCCCAATCCTACGAGCAGTACTTC

J: TRBJ1-1
size: .
length: 14
D: TRBD1
V: TRBV10-2
CDR3: CASSVQGPNTEAFF
DNA: TGCGCCAGCAGTGTACAGGGGCCGAACACTGAAGCTTTCTTT

J: TRBJ1-6
size: once
length: 15
D: .
V: TRBV9
CDR3: CASSRRALNNSPLHF
DNA: TGTGCCAGCAGTCGCAGGGCCCTCAATAATTCACCCCTCCACTTT

J: TRBJ1-2
size: once
length: 13
D: .
V: TRBV2
CDR3: CASSATVDYGYTF
DNA: TGTGCCAGCAGTGCGACAGTGGACTATGGCTACACCTTC

J: TRBJ1-4
size: .
length: 14
D: .
V: TRBV11-2
CDR3: CASSLDRLSEKLFF
DNA: TGTGCCAGCAGCTTAGATCGCCTGTCGGAGAAACTGTTTTTT

J: TRBJ2-7
size: .
length: 14
D: TRBD2
V: TRBV5-1
CDR3: CASSLGDYSYEQYF
DNA: TGCGCCAGCAGCTTGGGGGACTATTCCTACGAGCAGTACTTC

J: TRBJ2-7
size: .
length: 16
D: .
V: TRBV4-1
CDR3: CASSQHSMGAGYEQYF
DNA: TGCGCCAGCAGCCAACACTCAATGGGGGCCGGTTACGAGCAGTACTTC

J: TRBJ2-7
size: .
length: 14
D: .
V: TRBV7-2
CDR3: CASNLGTASYEQYF
DNA: TGTGCCAGCAACTTAGGGACTGCGAGCTACGAGCAGTACTTC

J: TRBJ2-1
size: .
length: 15
D: .
V: TRBV7-9
CDR3: CASSLGTTYRNEQFF
DNA: TGTGCCAGCAGCTTAGGGACTACCTACCGCAATGAGCAGTTCTTC

J: TRBJ2-1
size: .
length: 13
D: TRBD2
V: TRBV10-2
CDR3: CASKRPAGYEQFF
DNA: TGCGCCAGCAAACGCCCAGCGGGATATGAGCAGTTCTTC

J: TRBJ2-3
size: .
length: 13
D: .
V: TRBV2
CDR3: CASSGLYTDTQYF
DNA: TGTGCCAGCAGTGGACTGTACACAGATACGCAGTATTTT

J: TRBJ1-2
size: .
length: 13
D: TRBD1
V: TRBV10-3
CDR3: CAIRGDRVGSYTF
DNA: TGTGCCATCAGGGGGGACAGGGTGGGAAGCTACACCTTC

J: TRBJ1-3
size: .
length: 18
D: .
V: TRBV3-1/TRBV3-2
CDR3: CASSQDPGGGRSGNTIYF
DNA: TGTGCCAGCAGCCAAGACCCCGGGGGGGGCCGCTCTGGAAACACCATATATTTT